Presented here are 23 T cell receptor beta chains from one specimen sequenced in a study of blood T cell repertoires in COVID-19. Using immunoSEQ multiplex PCR, the repertoire was profiled, and TCRdb retains in-frame clones only, with some absent. The table records 160,000 or so clones, about 88% of them present only once. Material: PBMCs or T cells enriched from blood (not recorded which). The source is a human donor with acute COVID-19. The donor label of this sample is uncertain.

The chain has TRBV30 and TRBJ1-1; possibly TRBD1 for D (5 bases). This CDR3 spans 14 amino acids. V shed 4 bases and J shed 3 bases, with 15 bases lying between them. The germline CDR1 and CDR2 sequences are GTSNPN and SVGIG (reference sequence). The CDR3 loop reads CAWKVRGYYTEAFF. CDR3 coding DNA: TGTGCCTGGAAAGTTCGGGGGTACTACACTGAAGCTTTCTTT.

The chain combines TRBV7-2 with TRBJ2-5; 7 nucleotides match TRBD2. J lost 1 base, V lost 5 bases, and 7 bases had no gene match. Germline loops: CDR1 SGHTA, CDR2 FQGNSA. The CDR3 totals 15 residues. CDR3: CASSPSRGGQETQYF. In DNA, the CDR3 is TGTGCCAGCAGCCCCTCCCGCGGGGGCCAAGAGACCCAGTACTTC.

This chain links TRBV6-2 or TRBV6-3 with TRBJ2-1; weak D call: TRBD2 (5 bases). The germline gives CDR1 MNHEY, CDR2 SVGEGT. Trimming took 2 bases from V and 9 from J, leaving 11 bases between them. The CDR3 is 13 amino acids. CDR3 DNA sequence: TGTGCCAGCAGTTACGAGGGTTCGGGTGAGCAGTTCTTC. It specifies CASSYEGSGEQFF.

V usage is TRBV27 and J usage is TRBJ2-7, with D maybe TRBD2 (6 bases). The CDR3 spans 12 residues. The V end lost 6 bases, the J end lost 5 bases, and 11 bases lay between the germline ends. Germline CDR1 is MNHEY and CDR2 is SMNVEV (reference sequence). The CDR3 sequence: CASRTTGDEQYF. The CDR3 nucleotides are TGTGCCAGCAGGACTACGGGGGACGAGCAGTACTTC.

The V call is TRBV4-2, the J call TRBJ1-1; unclear D gene. Trimming took off 1 base at V and 6 bases at J, with 6 bases between the two ends. Germline-derived CDR1 and CDR2 are LGHNA and YNFKEQ. This CDR3 has 12 residues. The CDR3 region is CASSQGRAEAFF. As DNA, the CDR3 is TGTGCCAGCAGCCAAGGGAGGGCTGAAGCTTTCTTT.

The chain carries TRBV7-2 and TRBJ2-1; perhaps TRBD1 as D (5 bases). The germline V gene has CDR1 SGHTA and CDR2 FQGNSA. Trimming took off 2 bases at V and 3 bases at J, with 11 bases between the two ends. This CDR3 region has 15 residues. For the CDR3, the DNA is TGTGCCAGCAGCTTACTAGGGGCGGTCTACAATGAGCAGTTCTTC. It codes for CASSLLGAVYNEQFF.

This rearrangement joins TRBV11-2 to TRBJ2-7, with a weak D call TRBD1 (6 bases). Germline V gene data show CDR1 as SGHAT and CDR2 as FQNNGV. This CDR3 has 17 residues. V dropped 5 bases and J dropped 0 bases, with 20 bases sitting between them. The CDR3 reads CASSAVVGASNSYEQYF. DNA of the CDR3: TGTGCCAGCAGCGCCGTTGTGGGGGCCTCAAACTCCTACGAGCAGTACTTC.

The rearrangement links TRBV10-1 to TRBJ2-3; TRBD1 is a possible D gene (6 bases). The CDR3 is made up of 14 amino acids. The germline gives CDR1 WNHNN, CDR2 SYGVQD (reference sequence). Trimming cost V 2 bases and J 4 bases, with 10 bases left between them. Here the CDR3 DNA reads TGCGCCAGCAGTGAGAGGAAGGGGGCAGATACGCAGTATTTT. It yields the protein CASSERKGADTQYF.

The V and J genes are TRBV2 and TRBJ2-1; D possibly corresponds to TRBD1 (6 bases). Trimming stripped 3 bases from V and 15 bases from J, with 18 bases between. The CDR3 runs 13 residues. Germline-derived CDR1 and CDR2 are SNHLY and FYNNEI. This CDR3 is CASSDGRDTWTFF. CDR3 nucleotides: TGTGCCAGCAGTGACGGTCGGGACACCTGGACGTTCTTC.

The rearrangement uses TRBV6-6 and TRBJ1-2, with 8 bases fitting TRBD1. Per the germline V gene, CDR1 is MNHNY and CDR2 is SVGAGI (reference sequence). The junction had 4 bases not matched to a gene; V was cut back by 6 bases and J by 7 bases. This CDR3 has 12 amino acids. The CDR3 is CASRHRGTGYTF. Written as DNA, the CDR3 is TGTGCCAGCAGGCACAGGGGGACTGGCTACACCTTC.

The rearrangement links TRBV18 to TRBJ2-3; possibly TRBD2 for D (6 bases). Looked up from germline, CDR1 is KGHSH and CDR2 is LQKENI. CDR3 length: 15 residues. V lost 0 bases and J 1 base, leaving 8 bases between the germline ends. The CDR3 region has the DNA TGTGCCAGCTCACCACCCGGGGGAGGCACAGATACGCAGTATTTT. This gives the protein CASSPPGGGTDTQYF.

The chain employs TRBV5-1 and TRBJ1-5, with 8 bases aligning to TRBD1. The germline V gene has CDR1 SGHRS and CDR2 YFSETQ. V trimming: 0 bases; J trimming: 6 bases; junction bases outside the gene matches: 5. This CDR3 region has 15 residues. CDR3 sequence reads: CASSLGGQVGQPQHF. DNA of the CDR3: TGCGCCAGCAGCTTGGGGGGACAGGTCGGTCAGCCCCAGCATTTT.

This chain links TRBV28 with TRBJ2-5; 8 nucleotides align to TRBD2. There are 17 residues in the CDR3. J was trimmed by 5 bases and V by 4 bases; bases with no gene match: 15. Germline assignment: CDR1 MDHEN and CDR2 SYDVKM. The CDR3 region has the DNA TGTGCCAGCAGTTGGGGTCAGCGGCGGGGGGCCGGGGAGACCCAGTACTTC. As protein: CASSWGQRRGAGETQYF.

The chain recombines TRBV4-1 with TRBJ2-4; perhaps TRBD1 as D (5 bases). The CDR3 is 19 residues long. V was trimmed by 4 bases and J by 0 bases, leaving 22 bases between them. Germline CDR1 MGHRA, CDR2 YSYEKL. The CDR3 region has the DNA TGCGCCAGCAGCCCCATCGGGCCACAGGAGACGCTAGCCAAAAACATTCAGTACTTC. It translates to CASSPIGPQETLAKNIQYF.

V usage is TRBV19 and J usage is TRBJ2-2; D remains ambiguous. The CDR3 loop spans 12 amino acids. V shed 7 bases and J shed 9 bases, with 12 bases lying between them. Germline V gene sequence: CDR1 LNHDA, CDR2 SQIVND (reference sequence). The CDR3 spells CASNTTPRELFF. CDR3 sequence (DNA): TGTGCCAGTAACACTACCCCCCGGGAGCTGTTTTTT.

The chain has TRBV5-8 and TRBJ2-1; possibly TRBD2 for D (5 bases). Looked up from germline, CDR1 is SGHTS and CDR2 is YDEGEE. The CDR3 is 14 amino acids. V was shortened by 4 bases and J by 6 bases, with 14 bases between the two germline ends. CDR3 bases: TGTGCCAGCAGCCATCAAAGGGAGTTCAATGAGCAGTTCTTC. The encoded protein is CASSHQREFNEQFF.

CDR3 residues: CASTHRGHTEAFF. The CDR3 DNA reads as TGTGCCAGCACCCACAGGGGGCACACTGAAGCTTTCTTT. The chain couples TRBV12-3 or TRBV12-4 to TRBJ1-1; 9 bases agree with TRBD1. This CDR3 has 13 residues. The J segment lost 3 bases and the V segment lost 7 bases, leaving 3 bases of the junction unmatched.

This chain uses TRBV9 with TRBJ2-3; 7 bases fit TRBD1. V dropped 0 bases and J dropped 0; count of bases not matched to a gene: 7. The CDR3 covers 17 residues. The germline CDR1 and CDR2 sequences are SGDLS and YYNGEE. CDR3 residues: CASSVARGRASTDTQYF. The CDR3, as DNA: TGTGCCAGCAGCGTAGCGAGGGGGCGAGCTAGCACAGATACGCAGTATTTT.

CDR3 protein: CASSYSRGDRGEKLFF. CDR3 DNA: TGTGCCAGCAGTTACAGTCGCGGGGACCGAGGGGAAAAACTGTTTTTT. J is TRBJ1-4 and V is TRBV6-5; the D gene is possibly TRBD1 (5 bases). The CDR3 loop spans 16 amino acids. CDR1 and CDR2 from the germline V gene are MNHEY and SVGAGI. Trimming pared 2 bases from V and 8 bases from J, leaving 18 bases between.

The chain uses TRBV14 and TRBJ1-1; D is undetermined. Germline CDR1 is SGHDN and CDR2 is FVKESK. Trimming left V 1 base short and J 5 bases short, with 8 bases between. The CDR3 consists of 13 residues. In DNA form, the CDR3 reads TGTGCCAGCAGCCAAGTAGCACGGACTGAAGCTTTCTTT. Translating it yields CASSQVARTEAFF.

The chain is built from TRBV5-4 and TRBJ1-5; 10 nucleotides agree with TRBD1. Germline values: CDR1 SGHNT, CDR2 YYREEE (reference sequence). After removal of 5 bases from V and 3 bases from J, the junction contained 5 bases not matched to a gene. This CDR3 contains 15 residues. For the CDR3, the DNA is TGTGCCAGCAGTGGAGGGACAGGGGACAATCAGCCCCAGCATTTT. Translation gives CASSGGTGDNQPQHF.

This sequence joins TRBV4-1 and TRBJ2-3; 12 nucleotides match TRBD1. V lost 4 bases to trimming and J lost 8 bases; unmatched junction nucleotides: 7. Germline V gene sequence: CDR1 MGHRA, CDR2 YSYEKL. This CDR3 has 15 residues. This CDR3 reads CASSLPGQGAGTQYF. Here the CDR3 DNA reads TGCGCCAGCAGCCTCCCGGGACAGGGGGCTGGTACGCAGTATTTT.

J is TRBJ2-7 and V is TRBV10-2, with D hard to call. This CDR3 has 14 residues. CDR1 is WSHSY and CDR2 is SAAADI in the germline V gene. The V end lost 0 bases, the J end lost 2 bases, and 8 bases lay between the germline ends. CDR3 nucleotides: TGCGCCAGCAGTGAGTCGAGGCGAACCTACGAGCAGTACTTC. Translated: CASSESRRTYEQYF.